This T cell receptor (beta chain) is drawn from a study of regulatory dendritic cells for organ transplantation. Study results and limitations: Memory CD8+ T cells were the most oligoclonal; naive cells were highly diverse.

Germline lookup yields CDR1 LNHDA and CDR2 SQIVND (reference sequence). This CDR3 has 14 amino acids. V was clipped by 5 bases and J by 9 bases; unmatched bases: 7. Allogeneic regulatory or mature dendritic cells were co-cultured for less than six days with CFSE-labeled sorted T cells at 1:10. Sequenced by immunoSEQ multiplex PCR; TCRdb stores in-frame clones only, minus some. The sample has 15,000 to 20,000 clones, around 80% seen once. Remarks on this clone: Its target is not known.

What was sequenced was memory CD4+ T cells from blood cultured with regulatory dendritic cells. Documented subset: CD45RO+ memory T cells. The rearrangement joins TRBV19 to TRBJ1-6; 7 bases fit TRBD1. The clonotype originates from a human donor in good health. The CDR3 here is CASSFRGVGSPLHF. In DNA form, the CDR3 reads TGTGCCAGTAGTTTCAGGGGGGTAGGTTCACCCCTCCACTTT.